Listed below are T cell receptor beta chains from one sample, sequenced in a study of T-cell reconstitution after alpha-beta-depleted transplantation in children. TCRdb analysed the PCR reads with MiXCR anew, one entry per CDR3 protein. The data show 25,000 or so distinct CDR3 sequences, about a sixth seen once. Sequenced here: PBMCs, mostly from graft donor cells, sampled 60 days after TCRalphabeta/CD19-depleted stem cell transplant. The source is a male patient between 2 and 9 years old who had a stem cell transplant for acute lymphoblastic leukemia, so the T cells may come from the graft donor. CDR3s include the opening cysteine and the closing phenylalanine or tryptophan. The D gene is left open where the match is weak. Expanded clones are given a class, and other clones once, few, many or no size at all.

V gene: TRBV20-1
D gene: TRBD2
J gene: TRBJ2-1
clone size: many
CDR3 DNA: TGCAGTGCTATTACTAGCGGGGCCTCCGGGCGGGGTGAGCAGTTCTTC
CDR3 protein: CSAITSGASGRGEQFF

V gene: TRBV20-1
D gene: TRBD2
J gene: TRBJ2-3
clone size: many
CDR3 DNA: TGCAGTGCCGGTGGTTGGACTAGCGGGAGGAGGTCAGATACGCAGTATTTT
CDR3 protein: CSAGGWTSGRRSDTQYF

V gene: TRBV15
D gene: .
J gene: TRBJ2-5
clone size: many
CDR3 DNA: TGTGCCACCGCTATTAGTAGGGTCCAAGAGACCCAGTACTTC
CDR3 protein: CATAISRVQETQYF

V gene: TRBV4-2
D gene: TRBD1
J gene: TRBJ2-7
clone size: .
CDR3 DNA: TGTGCCAGCAGCCAAGCTGGCGGGACAGGGAACTACGAGCAGTACTTC
CDR3 protein: CASSQAGGTGNYEQYF

V gene: TRBV3-1
D gene: .
J gene: TRBJ2-5
clone size: once
CDR3 DNA: TGTGCCAGCAGCCAAGTTGGGGTGGGGGGGGCCAGAAAGACCCAGTACTTC
CDR3 protein: CASSQVGVGGARKTQYF

V gene: TRBV20-1
D gene: .
J gene: TRBJ2-7
clone size: few
CDR3 DNA: TGCAGTGCTAGAGGGGCAGGGGCCCATTCCTACGAGCAGTACTTC
CDR3 protein: CSARGAGAHSYEQYF

V gene: TRBV11-1
D gene: TRBD1
J gene: TRBJ2-3
clone size: many
CDR3 DNA: TGTGCCAGCAGCTTAGCCCTCTTACTGACAGGGGGCTACACAGATACGCAGTATTTT
CDR3 protein: CASSLALLLTGGYTDTQYF

V gene: TRBV4-3
D gene: TRBD1
J gene: TRBJ1-4
clone size: many
CDR3 DNA: TGCGCCAGCAGCCAGCGGACCGGGACAGGCAATGAAAAACTGTTTTTT
CDR3 protein: CASSQRTGTGNEKLFF

V gene: TRBV20-1
D gene: .
J gene: TRBJ2-7
clone size: few
CDR3 DNA: TGCAGTGCTTATGACACTAGTGACGAGCAGTACTTC
CDR3 protein: CSAYDTSDEQYF

V gene: TRBV28
D gene: .
J gene: TRBJ1-6
clone size: .
CDR3 DNA: TGTGCCAGCAGTCGTCAAGATTCACCCCTCCACTTT
CDR3 protein: CASSRQDSPLHF

V gene: TRBV20-1
D gene: .
J gene: TRBJ1-4
clone size: few
CDR3 DNA: TGCAGTGCTGTGTTTGCAACTAATGAAAAACTGTTTTTT
CDR3 protein: CSAVFATNEKLFF

V gene: TRBV7-8
D gene: .
J gene: TRBJ2-3
clone size: .
CDR3 DNA: TGTGCCAGCAGCTTAGGTCCGGAAGAGGATACGCAGTATTTT
CDR3 protein: CASSLGPEEDTQYF

V gene: TRBV6-5
D gene: .
J gene: TRBJ2-7
clone size: medium-sized
CDR3 DNA: TGTGCCAGCAGTTACGGCGGGCTCGGCTCCTACGAGCAGTACTTC
CDR3 protein: CASSYGGLGSYEQYF

V gene: TRBV28
D gene: TRBD1
J gene: TRBJ2-7
clone size: few
CDR3 DNA: TGTGCCAGCAGTTCCGCCGGGACAGGGAGGTACGAGCAGTACTTC
CDR3 protein: CASSSAGTGRYEQYF

V gene: TRBV28
D gene: .
J gene: TRBJ1-1
clone size: many
CDR3 DNA: TGTGCCAGCGGCAGGGGAGGGTTTTCGAACACTGAAGCTTTCTTT
CDR3 protein: CASGRGGFSNTEAFF

V gene: TRBV20-1
D gene: TRBD1
J gene: TRBJ1-5
clone size: .
CDR3 DNA: TGCAGTGCTCGACAGGGGGCAGGTCAGCCCCAGCATTTT
CDR3 protein: CSARQGAGQPQHF

V gene: TRBV12-5
D gene: .
J gene: TRBJ2-2
clone size: many
CDR3 DNA: TGTGCTAGTGGTCCCAACACCGGGGAGCTGTTTTTT
CDR3 protein: CASGPNTGELFF

V gene: TRBV20-1
D gene: TRBD2
J gene: TRBJ2-5
clone size: .
CDR3 DNA: TGCAGTGCTAGAGATCGGGGTCTAGCGGGAGGAGAGACCCAGTACTTC
CDR3 protein: CSARDRGLAGGETQYF

V gene: TRBV6-5
D gene: TRBD2
J gene: TRBJ2-7
clone size: .
CDR3 DNA: TGTGCCAGCAGTTACTCGCGGGGGAGCTACGAGCAGTACTTC
CDR3 protein: CASSYSRGSYEQYF